The 10 T cell receptor beta chains reported below all come from one sample, sequenced in a study of OX40 agonist ivuxolimab in advanced cancers. The data were produced by immunoSEQ multiplex PCR, yet TCRdb's version contains in-frame clones alone and is incomplete. This table has about 66,000 clones, roughly 89% appearing once. The sequencing here drew on CD4+ or CD8+ T cells sorted from blood, taken in a trial of the OX40 agonist ivuxolimab. These receptor sequences come from an adult with an advanced solid tumor such as melanoma, head and neck, liver or kidney cancer.

The V and J genes are TRBV5-5 and TRBJ2-2, with a possible D match to TRBD1 (6 bases). The CDR3 runs to 15 residues. Germline V gives CDR1 SGHKS, CDR2 YYEKEE (reference sequence). V was clipped by 2 bases and J by 4 bases, with 12 bases between them. The CDR3 is CASSFRDIFTGELFF. CDR3 bases: TGTGCCAGCAGCTTCCGGGACATTTTCACCGGGGAGCTGTTTTTT.

The chain recombines TRBV9 with TRBJ2-1; 10 positions agree with TRBD2. The CDR3 is 16 residues long. Germline V gene lookup returns CDR1 SGDLS and CDR2 YYNGEE. V dropped 3 bases and J dropped 3; count of bases not matched to a gene: 6. The CDR3 sequence: CASSATSGTVYNEQFF. CDR3 DNA: TGTGCCAGCAGCGCCACTAGCGGGACCGTCTACAATGAGCAGTTCTTC.

This clone was seen a single time. This rearrangement joins TRBV18 to TRBJ1-5, with a weak D call TRBD1 (5 bases). Trimming took off 4 bases at V and 1 base at J, with 11 bases between the two ends. Per germline, CDR1 KGHSH and CDR2 LQKENI. The CDR3 contains 15 residues. The CDR3 spells CASSQGQGSNQPQHF. CDR3 DNA sequence: TGTGCCAGCTCACAGGGGCAAGGAAGCAATCAGCCCCAGCATTTT.

The genes are TRBV7-2 and TRBJ2-3; 8 nucleotides line up with TRBD2. The CDR3 covers 15 residues. Losses at the gene ends were 6 bases for V and 0 bases for J; bases not matched to a gene: 5. Germline CDR1 reads SGHTA; CDR2 reads FQGNSA. CDR3 sequence reads: CASRDRLASTDTQYF. In nucleotides, the CDR3 is TGTGCCAGCAGGGACAGACTAGCGAGCACAGATACGCAGTATTTT.

The gene calls are TRBV23-1 and TRBJ2-3; the match to TRBD2 covers 10 bases. TRBV23-1 is classed as an ORF, of uncertain function. This CDR3 is 17 amino acids long. The V gene end was trimmed by 3 bases and the J gene end by 4 bases; junction bases not matched to a gene: 10. CDR3 DNA sequence: TGCGCCAGCAGTCACCCAAGCGGGAGGGCCGAGTCAGATACGCAGTATTTT. The encoded protein is CASSHPSGRAESDTQYF.

This sequence joins TRBV11-3 and TRBJ2-6, with 11 bases aligning to TRBD2. Trimming took 0 bases from V and 2 from J; bases not matched to a gene: 3. Germline V gene data show CDR1 as SGHNT and CDR2 as YENEEA. This CDR3 has 18 residues. CDR3 sequence reads: CASSLDLTSGTGANVLTF. The DNA for the CDR3 is TGTGCCAGCAGCTTAGATCTGACTAGCGGGACTGGGGCCAACGTCCTGACTTTC.

This clone was seen once. The V call is TRBV28, the J call TRBJ1-1, with D tentatively TRBD1 (6 bases). Germline values: CDR1 MDHEN, CDR2 SYDVKM. Trimming pared 7 bases from V and 2 bases from J, leaving 17 bases between. The CDR3 runs 15 residues. The CDR3 sequence: CASTKGGITNTEAFF. CDR3 nucleotide sequence: TGTGCCAGCACCAAAGGGGGGATTACTAACACTGAAGCTTTCTTT. The full variable domain, completed using reference TRBV28 and TRBJ1-1, is DVKVTQSSRYLVKRTGEKVFLECVQDMDHENMFWYRQDPGLGLRLIYFSYDVKMKEKGDIPEGYSVSREKKERFSLILESASTNQTSMYLCASTKGGITNTEAFFGQGTRLTVV.

This clone was seen only a few times. The CDR3 DNA is TGTGCCAGCTCCCCCGGGACTTACAATGAGCAGTTCTTC. Its translation is CASSPGTYNEQFF. The chain has TRBV6-4 and TRBJ2-1, with D tentatively TRBD2 (6 bases). CDR1 MRHNA and CDR2 SNTAGT come from the germline V gene. The ends were cut back, 8 bases at V and 4 bases at J, with 12 bases in the middle. This CDR3 comprises 13 residues.

The chain recombines TRBV5-4 with TRBJ1-1; 7 bases line up with TRBD1. Germline CDR1 and CDR2: SGHNT and YYREEE (reference sequence). This CDR3 region has 16 residues. With V trimmed by 4 bases and J by 2 bases, 11 bases remained unmatched. The CDR3 region is CASSKGNRGRNTEAFF. CDR3 in DNA: TGTGCCAGCAGCAAGGGGAACAGGGGAAGAAACACTGAAGCTTTCTTT.

The CDR3 here is CASRTSGTTDTQYF. CDR3 nucleotide sequence: TGTGCCAGCCGAACTAGCGGGACCACAGATACGCAGTATTTT. The chain joins TRBV6-5 to TRBJ2-3; 10 bases are a match to TRBD2. J lost 2 bases, V lost 8 bases, and 4 bases had no gene match. The CDR3 is 14 residues long. Per germline, CDR1 MNHEY and CDR2 SVGAGI.